The 16 T cell receptor beta chains reported below all come from one sample, sequenced in a study of blood T cell repertoires in COVID-19. The table came from immunoSEQ multiplex PCR; TCRdb's copy has only in-frame clones and leaves some out. The sample has about 240,000 clones, more than 85% seen once; the top ten hold roughly 8.3%. The sample consisted of PBMCs or T cells enriched from blood (not recorded which). These receptors were obtained from a man aged 35-49 years who had recovered from COVID-19.

The chain uses TRBV5-6 and TRBJ1-5, with a possible D match to TRBD1 (6 bases). The germline gives CDR1 SGHDT, CDR2 YYEEEE. Trimming removed 2 bases from V and 2 bases from J, with 8 bases in between. The CDR3 has 14 residues. CDR3 amino acids: CASSFYRGNQPQHF. In nucleotides, the CDR3 is TGTGCCAGCAGCTTTTACAGGGGCAATCAGCCCCAGCATTTT.

V and J are TRBV27 and TRBJ2-2; D ambiguous. V gave up 7 bases and J gave up 4 bases, with 10 bases separating them. Germline lookup yields CDR1 MNHEY and CDR2 SMNVEV (reference sequence). The CDR3 has 13 residues. The CDR3 region has the DNA TGTGCCAGCAACCCCGGTGTCACCGGGGAGCTGTTTTTT. The encoded protein is CASNPGVTGELFF.

This rearrangement joins TRBV11-2 to TRBJ1-2; tentative D call: TRBD1 (6 bases). The CDR3 is made up of 17 amino acids. The germline V gene encodes CDR1 SGHAT and CDR2 FQNNGV. Trimming pared 3 bases from V and 6 bases from J, leaving 23 bases between. The CDR3 is CASSFPRKQQGVDGYTF. The CDR3 nucleotides read TGTGCCAGCAGCTTCCCACGAAAACAACAGGGAGTAGATGGCTACACCTTC.

This rearrangement joins TRBV11-3 to TRBJ2-2; D remains unclear. The CDR3 is 14 residues long. The germline V and J ends were trimmed by 5 bases and 1 base, with 8 bases remaining between them. Looked up from germline, CDR1 is SGHNT and CDR2 is YENEEA. The CDR3 DNA reads TGTGCCAGCAGCCAACGACAGAACACCGGGGAGCTGTTTTTT. Translated: CASSQRQNTGELFF.

The chain combines TRBV28 with TRBJ2-7, with 7 bases lining up with TRBD1. Germline trimming cut 1 base from V and 13 bases from J; bases unmatched to any gene: 13. This CDR3 contains 14 residues. CDR1 and CDR2 (germline): MDHEN, SYDVKM. This CDR3 reads CASSLYARQGLGYF. CDR3 DNA sequence: TGTGCCAGCAGTTTATACGCCAGACAGGGTCTTGGTTACTTC.

This clone was observed a single time. The V call is TRBV5-5, the J call TRBJ1-5; 9 bases map to TRBD1. CDR3 length: 18 residues. Germline CDR1 reads SGHKS; CDR2 reads YYEKEE (reference sequence). The junction had 9 bases not matched to a gene; V was cut back by 0 bases and J by 2 bases. The DNA of the CDR3 is TGTGCCAGCAGCTTGGGTTATCTGTGGGACAGGGGCAATCAGCCCCAGCATTTT. It yields the protein CASSLGYLWDRGNQPQHF.

The chain links TRBV9 to TRBJ2-3; 9 bases align to TRBD1. Germline CDR1 and CDR2: SGDLS and YYNGEE. The CDR3 contains 15 residues. The trim removed 3 bases at V and 4 bases at J, leaving 6 bases unmatched. The CDR3 is CASSARDRVSDTQYF. Written as DNA, the CDR3 is TGTGCCAGCAGCGCCCGGGACAGGGTCTCAGATACGCAGTATTTT. The full variable domain, its missing parts supplied by reference TRBV9 and TRBJ2-3, is DSGVTQTPKHLITATGQRVTLRCSPRSGDLSVYWYQQSLDQGLQFLIQYYNGEERAKGNILERFSAQQFPDLHSELNLSSLELGDSALYFCASSARDRVSDTQYFGPGTRLTVL.

The chain carries TRBV6-5 and TRBJ2-7, with 9 bases fitting TRBD1. The CDR3 length is 15 residues. Germline trimming cut 2 bases from V and 4 bases from J; bases unmatched to any gene: 6. Germline CDR1 is MNHEY and CDR2 is SVGAGI. CDR3 bases: TGTGCCAGCAGTTACGCTGGGACAGGGACTTACGAGCAGTACTTC. Residues: CASSYAGTGTYEQYF.

The chain has TRBV10-3 and TRBJ1-3, with TRBD1 as a possible D gene (5 bases). The germline gives CDR1 ENHRY, CDR2 SYGVKD. CDR3 length: 14 amino acids. Trimming shortened V by 2 bases and J by 2 bases, and 7 bases separated the two germline ends. The CDR3 reads CAISEPTAGNTIYF. DNA of the CDR3: TGTGCCATCAGTGAGCCGACAGCTGGAAACACCATATATTTT.

The CDR3 protein is CASSPGQGTPQHF. In nucleotides, the CDR3 is TGTGCCAGCAGCCCGGGACAGGGAACTCCCCAGCATTTT. V usage is TRBV11-1 and J usage is TRBJ1-5; 9 bases agree with TRBD1. V trimming: 5 bases; J trimming: 10 bases; junction bases outside the gene matches: 6. Germline CDR1 is SGHAT and CDR2 is FQDESV (reference sequence). The CDR3 consists of 13 residues.

The rearrangement uses TRBV10-1 and TRBJ1-4, with 9 bases identical to TRBD1. The J segment lost 2 bases and the V segment lost 6 bases, leaving 22 bases of the junction unmatched. The germline CDR1 and CDR2 sequences are WNHNN and SYGVQD (reference sequence). The CDR3 consists of 21 residues. CDR3 DNA sequence: TGCGCCAGCAGAGAAATCCTTACACCGGGACAGGGCAATAGGACTAATGAAAAACTGTTTTTT. Translated, it gives CASREILTPGQGNRTNEKLFF.

This chain links TRBV7-9 with TRBJ2-7; no firm D call. The CDR3 runs 12 residues. V shed 5 bases and J shed 2 bases, with 7 bases lying between them. Germline CDR1 and CDR2: SEHNR and FQNEAQ (reference sequence). The CDR3 DNA reads TGTGCCAGCAGCCGCGTCACCTACGAGCAGTACTTC. It is translated as CASSRVTYEQYF.

The rearrangement links TRBV27 to TRBJ1-5; 7 bases agree with TRBD1. Trimming cost V 8 bases and J 5 bases; bases outside gene matches: 3. CDR1 is MNHEY, CDR2 SMNVEV, per germline (reference sequence). There are 12 residues in the CDR3. The CDR3 protein is CASWDSYQPQHF. In DNA form, the CDR3 reads TGTGCCAGCTGGGACAGCTATCAGCCCCAGCATTTT.

The chain combines TRBV28 with TRBJ1-1; unclear D gene. Germline V gene sequence: CDR1 MDHEN, CDR2 SYDVKM. V lost 6 bases, J lost 0 bases, and 5 bases lay in between. This CDR3 contains 12 residues. This chain's CDR3 is CASSGVNTEAFF. CDR3 DNA sequence: TGTGCCAGCAGCGGGGTGAACACTGAAGCTTTCTTT.

The rearrangement links TRBV19 to TRBJ1-1, with TRBD1 matching over 9 bases. The CDR3 covers 15 residues. Germline CDR1 LNHDA, CDR2 SQIVND (reference sequence). V lost 4 bases to trimming and J lost 7 bases; unmatched junction nucleotides: 10. The CDR3 DNA reads TGTGCCAGTAGTACACCGGACAGGGGTCGTCATGAAGCTTTCTTT. Translating gives CASSTPDRGRHEAFF. The full variable domain, completed using reference TRBV19 and TRBJ1-1, is DGGITQSPKYLFRKEGQNVTLSCEQNLNHDAMYWYRQDPGQGLRLIYYSQIVNDFQKGDIAEGYSVSREKKESFPLTVTSAQKNPTAFYLCASSTPDRGRHEAFFGQGTRLTVV.

V is TRBV11-3 and J is TRBJ1-4, with 7 bases identical to TRBD1. The V gene end was trimmed by 5 bases and the J gene end by 8 bases; junction bases not matched to a gene: 11. Germline loops: CDR1 SGHNT, CDR2 YENEEA. The CDR3 runs 15 residues. Here the CDR3 DNA reads TGTGCCAGCAGCGCCCGCGACAGGGTAGGGGAAAAACTGTTTTTT. This translates into CASSARDRVGEKLFF.